This T cell receptor beta chain appears in the sequencing data of a study of T-cell reconstitution after alpha-beta-depleted transplantation in children. Study findings and constraints: Hyperexpanded clones declined; after one year, newly produced T cells mostly supplied diversity. Recipient T cells and thymic progenitors that survived were the source of the high TCRbeta diversity seen at day 60 in some patients.

CDR3 length: 17 residues. Germline CDR1 reads MGHRA; CDR2 reads YSYEKL. V lost 0 bases to trimming and J lost 7 bases, with 18 bases between them. It was with unique molecular identifiers that the TCRbeta library was prepared. TCRdb ran MiXCR on the PCR reads and lists one entry per CDR3 protein. The data hold 150,000 to 250,000 distinct CDR3 sequences, with 6.3% observed a single time. Regarding this clonotype: Its specificity is not known.

The sequences come from PBMCs, collected before TCRalphabeta/CD19-depleted stem cell transplant. The chain joins TRBV4-1 to TRBJ2-2; maybe TRBD2 (6 bases). The TCR originated in a girl under three years old with combined immunodeficiency, due to receive a stem cell transplant. CDR3 DNA: TGCGCCAGCAGCCAAGAGGTGGAAGGAGGGTTGAGCGGGGAGCTGTTTTTT. It yields the protein CASSQEVEGGLSGELFF.